Here is one TCR beta chain with its context. No antigen is known for it. One junction end does not reproduce the germline sequence, and a read error may be involved. TCRdb reprocessed the multiplex PCR reads via MiXCR and lists one record per CDR3 protein. Among some 170,000 distinct CDR3 sequences listed, more than 25% were seen once. The data were taken from a study of breast tumors, draining lymph nodes, adjacent tissues. General study points: The lymph node origin of tumor T cells was framed as consistent with a hypothesis, not demonstrated. Tumors had less TCR diversity than lymph nodes, more than nontumor tissue.

Samples came from axillary lymph nodes draining the breast cancer. CDR3 length: 11 residues. Germline CDR1 is MNHEY and CDR2 is SMNVEV (reference sequence). The TCR was taken from a female donor with breast cancer. Some clones in this sample may be carry-over from other donors' samples. The sample taken for sequencing was axillary lymph node tissue. This rearrangement joins TRBV27 to TRBJ1-6; 9 bases are a match to TRBD1. The CDR3 nucleotides are TGTGCCAGCAGTTCTACAGGGGGCCTCCTCTTC. Amino acids: CASSSTGGLLF.